The sequence of this T cell receptor (beta chain) was determined in a study of blood T cell repertoires in COVID-19. Study-level information: There were acute and convalescent COVID-19 samples, and they came from the United States, Italy and Spain. Nucleic acid was either cDNA or gDNA, and it came from T cells, B-cell-depleted T cells, or PBMCs.

The authors' processing: Quantification of nucleated cells was approximated via reference gene primer amplification. The assay was immunoSEQ multiplex PCR, and TCRdb's table has in-frame clones only and misses some. V and J calls and clone size are those listed in that table; D and trimming were worked out from the DNA. The table records hundreds of thousands of clones, 83% of them present only once. V lost 6 bases and J lost 4; bases outside the gene matches: 10. The CDR3 has 16 amino acids. Germline CDR1 reads LNHDA; CDR2 reads SQIVND (reference sequence). The study drew participants aged about 18 to 95 years from under 30 US areas.

This clonotype originated in a woman aged 40 to 55 who had been exposed to COVID-19. Material: PBMCs or T cells enriched from blood (not recorded which). The chain carries TRBV19 and TRBJ1-4; 8 positions match TRBD1. The CDR3 here is CASSRTGILVNEKLFF. The CDR3 region has the DNA TGTGCCAGTAGCCGGACAGGGATCCTTGTTAATGAAAAACTGTTTTTT.